This TCR beta chain was sequenced during a study of beta chain features in type 1 diabetes (dated by TCRdb to 2016 to 2019). Background for the entire study: Mean age, gender distribution, total cell number and subset yield did not differ between patients and healthy donors. In the study, TCRB repertoires of sorted circulating CD4+ T cell subsets from recently diagnosed type 1 diabetes patients were compared with those of matched healthy donors. Naive and central memory subsets were obtained from all 30 or so donors, but regulatory and stem cell-like memory subsets were isolated from only 8 patients and 8 healthy donors. A total of roughly 99 million sorted cells were examined across all samples, and the number of cells per subset was strongly correlated with RNA yield.

As for this clone: The clone's antigen remains unknown. There are no base qualities to consult, and no much larger clone falls within one base.

What the authors observed across the whole study: The naive, central memory and regulatory TCRB repertoires appeared to resemble one another more closely among patients than among healthy donors. PCR may preferentially amplify shorter templates, but because patient and control samples were amplified and corrected together, any resulting skew would affect both groups equally. Because cDNA was sequenced instead of genomic DNA, activated cells with high expression could be over-represented, although the groups did not differ in activation or CD3 levels. Fewer insertions and more nucleotide deletions at VDJ recombination sites were observed in patients with type 1 diabetes, implying thymic rearrangement abnormalities. Because the HLA sub-analyses included only small numbers of individuals, any influence of HLA type on TCRB rearrangement was left unresolved. In all four CD4+ subsets, TCRB CDR3 length was moderately but significantly shorter in type 1 diabetes patients.

The High Capacity cDNA Reverse Transcription Kit was used to reverse transcribe all of the isolated RNA, meaning that expressed TCRB transcripts were what got sequenced. Deep immunoSEQ sequencing was performed on naive, central memory and regulatory T cell samples, with an average of roughly 3.3 million total reads per sample. After sorted cells were lysed in RLT buffer, RNA was extracted with DNase-treated RNeasy Micro or Mini kits, with the choice depending on cell number. To prevent cross-contamination, every cell subset was processed on its own, while patient and healthy donor samples were processed together. The immunoSEQ multiplex PCR was used to amplify TCRB sequences from cDNA, generating 87-bp fragments that spanned the CDR3 region. Sequencing of the amplicons was performed on the Illumina HiSeq platform. For the original study's pipeline: Synthetic template baselines were used to correct PCR bias computationally, reads within Hamming distance 2 were collapsed, and singletons that could not be merged were discarded. Reads were aligned against IMGT to assign V, D and J genes, CDR3 length and insertions or deletions at six rearrangement sites. Within each subset, clonotype counts were normalized to sorted cell number, after which true diversity and Gini coefficients were computed with the tcR R package. The overlap coefficient, calculated on TCRB nucleotide sequences, was used to quantify repertoire sharing. Out-of-frame TCRB sequences from naive cells were analyzed as a proxy for the pre-selection repertoire. TCRdb retrieved this table from immuneACCESS and kept in-frame rearrangements only. Not all clones are present; in checked studies, unresolved V genes account for under half, and no reason is known for the remainder. That table furnishes V, J and clone size, whereas the DNA furnished D and trimming. The sample contains hundreds of thousands of clones, roughly an eighth of them found a single time. The ten largest clones take up around 0.022% of the sample.

A single peripheral blood draw of approximately 120 mL on average was collected from each donor into heparinised tubes. Naive, central memory, regulatory and stem cell-like memory CD4+ T cells were sorted on a BD FACSAria II using a panel including CD45RO, CCR7, CD25, CD127, CD95 and CD27. All sorted populations exceeded 98% purity. PBMCs were isolated right away by Lymphoprep density gradient centrifugation and were stained directly, without culture. To minimize batch effects, samples were stained and sorted in pairs, one healthy donor with one patient per experiment. Sequencing was carried out using naive CD4+ T cells from blood. The cell subset or site label here, explained by the study, means: true naive CD4+ T cells. This receptor was identified in a man between 18 and 35 years old with type 1 diabetes.

The CDR3 here reads CASKNRGHYGYTF. The DNA sequence is given as TGTGCCTCCAAAAACAGGGGACACTATGGCTACACCTTC. The chain is assembled from TRBV30 and TRBJ1-2, and TRBD1 matches 7 of the central bases. The CDR3 has 13 amino acids, counting the end cysteine and phenylalanine. The CDR3 DNA has 39 bases and is translated from base 1. The germline V gene (reference sequence) sets CDR1 to GTSNPN and CDR2 to SVGIG. V is trimmed back by 7 bases and J by 3 bases, and the junction contains 8 bases that no gene match accounts for.